A single sample is the source of the 10 T cell receptor beta chains below, sequenced in a study of cytomegalovirus exposure and HLA in healthy donors. The PCR was carried out with 60 Vbeta primers and 13 Jbeta primers. Measured with immunoSEQ multiplex PCR; TCRdb has only the in-frame clones, and not every one. Here the sample spans roughly 100,000 clones, roughly four fifths being singletons. Source material: PBMCs. These receptors originate from a man aged 45-65 years in good health and CMV-seronegative.

J is TRBJ1-2 and V is TRBV5-1; TRBD1 agrees at 10 bases. V was pared by 4 bases and J by 3 bases, with 6 bases of the junction left unmatched. This CDR3 is built from 15 residues. Germline V gives CDR1 SGHRS, CDR2 YFSETQ. CDR3 DNA: TGCGCCAGCAGCCTAGACAGGGGGCAAGACTATGGCTACACCTTC. Amino acids: CASSLDRGQDYGYTF.

This sequence joins TRBV6-6 and TRBJ1-2, with TRBD1 identical over 8 bases. This CDR3 is 13 amino acids long. Losses at the gene ends were 4 bases for V and 3 bases for J; bases not matched to a gene: 1. Germline CDR1 reads MNHNY; CDR2 reads SVGAGI (reference sequence). In DNA, the CDR3 is TGTGCCAGCAGTTCGGACAGGGACTATGGCTACACCTTC. Translated, it gives CASSSDRDYGYTF.

V and J are TRBV18 and TRBJ2-2; a weak D match, TRBD2 (6 bases). V dropped 0 bases and J dropped 2 bases, with 10 bases sitting between them. Germline CDR1 and CDR2: KGHSH and LQKENI. The CDR3 covers 16 residues. The CDR3 nucleotides read TGTGCCAGCTCACCACCTGGGGGGTACAACACCGGGGAGCTGTTTTTT. Its protein is CASSPPGGYNTGELFF.

The V call is TRBV2, the J call TRBJ1-3, with a possible D match to TRBD1 (5 bases). Trimming removed 7 bases from V and 2 bases from J, with 15 bases in between. The CDR3 has 15 residues. Germline loops: CDR1 SNHLY, CDR2 FYNNEI. CDR3 DNA: TGTGCCAGCACCATCGGGGGAAGCGCTGGAAACACCATATATTTT. Amino acid sequence: CASTIGGSAGNTIYF. The entire variable domain, with the rest obtained from reference TRBV2 and TRBJ1-3, is as follows: EPEVTQTPSHQVTQMGQEVILRCVPISNHLYFYWYRQILGQKVEFLVSFYNNEISEKSEIFDDQFSVERPDGSNFTLKIRSTKLEDSAMYFCASTIGGSAGNTIYFGEGSWLTVV.

The chain combines TRBV5-1 with TRBJ1-6, with TRBD1 matching over 7 bases. CDR3 length equals 16 residues. The V gene end was trimmed by 0 bases and the J gene end by 7 bases; junction bases not matched to a gene: 7. Germline CDR1 and CDR2: SGHRS and YFSETQ. The DNA for the CDR3 is TGCGCCAGCAGCTTGGGTGATGGGACAGAGAATTCACCCCTCCACTTT. Translation gives CASSLGDGTENSPLHF.

The chain links TRBV10-1 to TRBJ2-4; 7 positions match TRBD2. This CDR3 contains 15 residues. The junction had 2 bases not matched to a gene; V was cut back by 0 bases and J by 3 bases. In germline, CDR1 is WNHNN, CDR2 SYGVQD (reference sequence). The CDR3 bases are TGCGCCAGCAGTGAGTCGGGGGGGGTCAAAAACATTCAGTACTTC. Translation: CASSESGGVKNIQYF.

J is TRBJ1-1 and V is TRBV10-1; D might be TRBD1 (5 bases). Trimming cost V 5 bases and J 2 bases, with 15 bases left between them. Germline CDR1 WNHNN, CDR2 SYGVQD (reference sequence). This CDR3 is built from 15 residues. Written as DNA, the CDR3 is TGCGCCAGCAGTAATACCGGACAACTCAACACTGAAGCTTTCTTT. This encodes CASSNTGQLNTEAFF.

The chain is built from TRBV5-8 and TRBJ1-4, with 7 positions matching TRBD1. The CDR3 loop spans 14 amino acids. Germline values: CDR1 SGHTS, CDR2 YDEGEE. Unmatched junction bases numbered 12, after V lost 8 bases and J lost 8 bases. The CDR3, as DNA: TGTGCCAGTCTTATCCGGGACAGTCGAGAAAAACTGTTTTTT. It specifies CASLIRDSREKLFF.

CDR3 protein: CASRSRQGGAGYTF. CDR3 coding DNA: TGTGCCAGCAGATCTCGACAGGGTGGGGCTGGCTACACCTTC. J is TRBJ1-2 and V is TRBV2; 7 bases agree with TRBD1. Germline CDR1 reads SNHLY; CDR2 reads FYNNEI. The ends lost 6 bases at V and 7 bases at J; junction bases unmatched: 11. The length of the CDR3 is 14 residues.

The chain joins TRBV7-9 to TRBJ1-6; tentative D call: TRBD1 (5 bases). This CDR3 region has 15 residues. Germline-derived CDR1 and CDR2 are SEHNR and FQNEAQ (reference sequence). V gave up 0 bases and J gave up 7 bases, with 10 bases separating them. The CDR3 here is CASSLAGAGNSPLHF. CDR3 DNA: TGTGCCAGCAGCTTAGCAGGGGCGGGGAATTCACCCCTCCACTTT.